The source of this T cell receptor (beta chain) is a study of shared clonotypes between healthy human individuals. Overall study findings and caveats: Generally, naive subsets came out with larger estimated richness than memory subsets.

Germline CDR1 is LNHDA and CDR2 is SQIVND (reference sequence). The germline V and J ends were trimmed by 2 bases and 7 bases, with 15 bases remaining between them. The CDR3 contains 14 residues. Sorted subsets were amplified in replicate PCRs using 200 ng DNA, 32,000 or so T cell genomes. This table comes from immunoSEQ multiplex PCR, and its TCRdb copy is limited to in-frame clones, with some not included. The sample comprises around 1.6 million clones, 95% to 99% of which are singletons, and about 0.4% rests with the top ten. On this clone itself: The antigen is unknown.

The genes are TRBV19 and TRBJ2-7; D not resolved. Sequencing used naive CD4+ T cells sorted from blood. Subset of the sample: CD45RA+ positively selected. This receptor was taken from a young man in good health. The CDR3 DNA reads as TGTGCCAGTAGTATAAGGAGAGGAGATAGAGAGCAGTACTTC. It specifies CASSIRRGDREQYF.